The clone carrying this T cell receptor beta chain was counted at least ten times. Its cognate antigen is unknown. The source of the sample is a study of T cell repertoires in cytomegalovirus infection. Across the whole study: Public TCR beta signatures marked donors with CMV infection and the matching HLA.

TCRdb re-called the reads with MiXCR, one entry per CDR3 protein. The data hold about 360,000 distinct CDR3 sequences, with around 18% observed a single time. This CDR3 has 13 residues. The ends lost 3 bases at V and 6 bases at J; junction bases unmatched: 5. Germline V gene data show CDR1 as LNHDA and CDR2 as SQIVND (reference sequence). Findings and limits, study-wide: Within the response measured ex vivo, HLA-C-restricted CMV-specific TCR beta clonotypes were dominant.

The V gene is TRBV19, the J gene TRBJ2-7; 7 bases are a match to TRBD2. The receptor comes from a human donor in good health (CMV status not recorded). Some clones in this sample may be carry-over from other donors' samples. The sequencing input was PBMCs. The CDR3 sequence is CASSIEGGGEQYF. Here the CDR3 DNA reads TGTGCCAGTAGTATCGAGGGCGGGGGCGAGCAGTACTTC. The complete variable domain, with remaining parts taken from reference TRBV19 and TRBJ2-7, reads DGGITQSPKYLFRKEGQNVTLSCEQNLNHDAMYWYRQDPGQGLRLIYYSQIVNDFQKGDIAEGYSVSREKKESFPLTVTSAQKNPTAFYLCASSIEGGGEQYFGPGTRLTVT.